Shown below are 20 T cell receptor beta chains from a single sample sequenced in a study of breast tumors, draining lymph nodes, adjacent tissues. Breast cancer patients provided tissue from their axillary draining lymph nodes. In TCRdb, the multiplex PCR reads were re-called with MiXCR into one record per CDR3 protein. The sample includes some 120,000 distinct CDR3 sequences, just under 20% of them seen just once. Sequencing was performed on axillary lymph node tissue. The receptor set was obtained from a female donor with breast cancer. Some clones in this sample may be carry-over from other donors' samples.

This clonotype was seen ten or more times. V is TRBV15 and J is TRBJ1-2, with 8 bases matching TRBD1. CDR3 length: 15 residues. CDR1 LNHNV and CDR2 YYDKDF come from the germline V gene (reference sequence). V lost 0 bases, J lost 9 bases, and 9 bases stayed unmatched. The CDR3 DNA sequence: TGTGCCACCAGCAGAGATCAAGGGTACAGGGGGAGCTACACCTTC. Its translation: CATSRDQGYRGSYTF.

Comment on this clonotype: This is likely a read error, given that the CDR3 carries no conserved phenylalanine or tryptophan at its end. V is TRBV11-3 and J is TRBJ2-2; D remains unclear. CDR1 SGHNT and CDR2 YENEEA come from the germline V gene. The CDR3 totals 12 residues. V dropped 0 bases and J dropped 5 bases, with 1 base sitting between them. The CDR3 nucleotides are TGTGCCAGCAGCTTAGAAACCGGGGAGCTGTTTCTT. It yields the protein CASSLETGELFL.

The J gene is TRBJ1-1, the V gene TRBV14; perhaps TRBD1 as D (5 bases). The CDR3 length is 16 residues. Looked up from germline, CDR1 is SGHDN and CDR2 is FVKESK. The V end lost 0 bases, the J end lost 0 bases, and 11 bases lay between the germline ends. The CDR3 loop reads CASSQDLGGVNTEAFF. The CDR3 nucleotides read TGTGCCAGCAGCCAAGATCTGGGGGGAGTGAACACTGAAGCTTTCTTT. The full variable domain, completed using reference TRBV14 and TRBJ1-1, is EAGVTQFPSHSVIEKGQTVTLRCDPISGHDNLYWYRRVMGKEIKFLLHFVKESKQDESGMPNNRFLAERTGGTYSTLKVQPAELEDSGVYFCASSQDLGGVNTEAFFGQGTRLTVV.

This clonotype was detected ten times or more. As DNA, the CDR3 is TGCGCCAGCAGCTTAGGGACAGGGAGTGAGCAGTTCTTC. Residues: CASSLGTGSEQFF. V usage is TRBV5-1 and J usage is TRBJ2-1; 9 nucleotides align to TRBD1. CDR3 size: 13 residues. The germline gives CDR1 SGHRS, CDR2 YFSETQ. Germline trimming cut 2 bases from V and 9 bases from J; bases unmatched to any gene: 3.

The CDR3 region has the DNA TGTGCCAGCAGCCCATGGGGACAGGCGAGTCAGCCCCAGCATTTT. This encodes CASSPWGQASQPQHF. This sequence joins TRBV28 and TRBJ1-5, with 8 bases fitting TRBD1. CDR3 length equals 15 residues. V was pared by 6 bases and J by 6 bases, with 10 bases of the junction left unmatched. CDR1 is MDHEN, CDR2 SYDVKM, per germline.

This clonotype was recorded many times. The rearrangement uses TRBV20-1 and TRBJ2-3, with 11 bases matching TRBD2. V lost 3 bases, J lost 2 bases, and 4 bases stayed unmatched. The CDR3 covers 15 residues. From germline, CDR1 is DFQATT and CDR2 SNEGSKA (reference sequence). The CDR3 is CSASDSGGVTDTQYF. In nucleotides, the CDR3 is TGCAGTGCTAGCGATAGCGGGGGGGTCACAGATACGCAGTATTTT.

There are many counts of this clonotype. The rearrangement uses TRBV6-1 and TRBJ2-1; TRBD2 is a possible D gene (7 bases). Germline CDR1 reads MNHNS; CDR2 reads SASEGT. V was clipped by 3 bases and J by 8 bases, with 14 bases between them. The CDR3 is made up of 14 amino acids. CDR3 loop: CASSEGGRGYEQFF. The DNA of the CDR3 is TGTGCCAGCAGTGAGGGGGGGCGCGGGTATGAGCAGTTCTTC.

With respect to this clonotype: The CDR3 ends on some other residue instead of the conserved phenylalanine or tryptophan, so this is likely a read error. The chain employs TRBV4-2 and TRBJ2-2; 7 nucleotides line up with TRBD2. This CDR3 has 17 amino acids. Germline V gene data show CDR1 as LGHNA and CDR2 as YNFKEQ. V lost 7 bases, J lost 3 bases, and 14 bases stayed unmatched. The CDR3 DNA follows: TGTGCCAGCACCCCATTTCTAGCGGAGGAGGACACCGGGGAGCTGTTTTCT. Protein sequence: CASTPFLAEEDTGELFS.

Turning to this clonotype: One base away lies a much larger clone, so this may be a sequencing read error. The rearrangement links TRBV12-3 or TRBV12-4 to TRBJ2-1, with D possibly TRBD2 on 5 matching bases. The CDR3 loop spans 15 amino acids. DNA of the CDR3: TGTGCCAGCCGTTTAGGCGGGCGGGCCTACAATGAGCAGTTCTTC. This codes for CASRLGGRAYNEQFF.

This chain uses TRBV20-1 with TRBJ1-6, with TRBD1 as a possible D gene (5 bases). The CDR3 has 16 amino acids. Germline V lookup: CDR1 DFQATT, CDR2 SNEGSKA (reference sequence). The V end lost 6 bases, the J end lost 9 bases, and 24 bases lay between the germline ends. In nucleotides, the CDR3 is TGCAGTGCCAGCAGCTTGGGGCAAGGCTTTGGTTCACCCCTCCACTTT. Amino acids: CSASSLGQGFGSPLHF.

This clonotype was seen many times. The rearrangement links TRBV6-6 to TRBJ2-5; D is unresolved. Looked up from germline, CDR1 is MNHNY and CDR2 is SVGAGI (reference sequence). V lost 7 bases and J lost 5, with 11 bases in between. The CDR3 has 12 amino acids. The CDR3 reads CASNVAYETQYF. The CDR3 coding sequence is TGTGCCAGCAATGTAGCTTATGAGACCCAGTACTTC.

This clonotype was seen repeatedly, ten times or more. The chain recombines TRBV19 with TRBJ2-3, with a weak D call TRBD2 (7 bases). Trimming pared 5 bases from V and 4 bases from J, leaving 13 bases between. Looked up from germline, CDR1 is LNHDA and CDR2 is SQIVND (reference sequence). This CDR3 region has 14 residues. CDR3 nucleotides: TGTGCCAGTAGTGTGGGGGGGGGCTCAGATACGCAGTATTTT. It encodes CASSVGGGSDTQYF. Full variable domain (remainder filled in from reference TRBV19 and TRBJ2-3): DGGITQSPKYLFRKEGQNVTLSCEQNLNHDAMYWYRQDPGQGLRLIYYSQIVNDFQKGDIAEGYSVSREKKESFPLTVTSAQKNPTAFYLCASSVGGGSDTQYFGPGTRLTVL.

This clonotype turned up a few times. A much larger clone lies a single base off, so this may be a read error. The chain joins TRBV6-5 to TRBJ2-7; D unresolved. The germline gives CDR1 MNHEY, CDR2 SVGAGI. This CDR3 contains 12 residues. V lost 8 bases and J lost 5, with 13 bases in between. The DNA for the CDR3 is TGTGCCAGCGGACCCCCGTACAACGAGCAGTACTTC. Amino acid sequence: CASGPPYNEQYF.

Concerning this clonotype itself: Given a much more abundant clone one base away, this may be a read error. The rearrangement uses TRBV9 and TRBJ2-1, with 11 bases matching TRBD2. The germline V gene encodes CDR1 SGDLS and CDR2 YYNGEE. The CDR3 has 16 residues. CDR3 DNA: TGTGCCAGCAGCGTAGCTCTTAGCGGGGGGGAGAATGAGCCGTTCTTC. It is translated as CASSVALSGGENEPFF.

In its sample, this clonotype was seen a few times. The CDR3 region is CASSVSGLGGYTF. CDR3 bases: TGTGCCAGCAGCGTTTCGGGGCTAGGGGGCTACACCTTC. The chain employs TRBV5-6 and TRBJ1-2, with D perhaps matching TRBD1 (5 bases). V lost 4 bases, J lost 8 bases, and 15 bases lay in between. Germline V gene sequence: CDR1 SGHDT, CDR2 YYEEEE. The CDR3 covers 13 residues.

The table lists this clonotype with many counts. For the CDR3, the DNA is TGTGCCAGCAGCTTCACAGGGGTTGGATATGGCTACACCTTC. Protein: CASSFTGVGYGYTF. The chain combines TRBV7-9 with TRBJ1-2, with 7 bases lining up with TRBD1. The ends lost 3 bases at V and 5 bases at J; junction bases unmatched: 6. The germline V gene encodes CDR1 SEHNR and CDR2 FQNEAQ (reference sequence). The CDR3 is 14 residues long. Complete variable domain (other parts from reference TRBV7-9 and TRBJ1-2): DTGVSQNPRHKITKRGQNVTFRCDPISEHNRLYWYRQTLGQGPEFLTYFQNEAQLEKSRLLSDRFSAERPKGSFSTLEIQRTEQGDSAMYLCASSFTGVGYGYTFGSGTRLTVV.

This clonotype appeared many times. This chain's CDR3 is CASSQAEREQYF. In DNA, the CDR3 is TGTGCCAGCAGCCAAGCCGAAAGGGAGCAGTACTTC. The rearrangement uses TRBV4-2 and TRBJ2-7; the D is unclear. V was pared by 1 base and J by 7 bases, with 8 bases between. There are 12 residues in the CDR3. Looked up from germline, CDR1 is LGHNA and CDR2 is YNFKEQ.

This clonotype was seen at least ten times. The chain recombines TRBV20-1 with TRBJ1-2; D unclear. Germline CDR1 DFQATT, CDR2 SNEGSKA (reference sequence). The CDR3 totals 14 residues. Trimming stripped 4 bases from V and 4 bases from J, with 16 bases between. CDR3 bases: TGCAGTGCTAAGGAGCAGGCTTTGAGCTATGGCTACACCTTC. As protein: CSAKEQALSYGYTF.

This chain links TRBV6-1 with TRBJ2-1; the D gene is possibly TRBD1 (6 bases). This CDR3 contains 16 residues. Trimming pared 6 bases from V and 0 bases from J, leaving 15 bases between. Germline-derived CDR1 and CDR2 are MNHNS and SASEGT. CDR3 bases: TGTGCCAGCAGAACGGGACACTTGAGCTCCTACAATGAGCAGTTCTTC. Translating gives CASRTGHLSSYNEQFF.

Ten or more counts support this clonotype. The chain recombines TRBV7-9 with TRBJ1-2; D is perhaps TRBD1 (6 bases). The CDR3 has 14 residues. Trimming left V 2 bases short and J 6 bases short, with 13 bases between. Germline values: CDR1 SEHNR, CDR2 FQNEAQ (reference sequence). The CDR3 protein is CASSLIRGANGYTF. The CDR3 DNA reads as TGTGCCAGCAGCTTAATACGGGGGGCGAATGGCTACACCTTC.